Below, 20 T cell receptor beta chains from the same sample are listed, as sequenced in a study of long-term antiretroviral therapy in people with HIV. immunoSEQ v3.0 was run at survey level. Profiling relied on immunoSEQ multiplex PCR, and the TCRdb table lists in-frame clones only, not all of them. The top ten clones hold under 9.5% of a sample with tens of thousands of clones, 75% to 90% of them seen once. The sequencing used unsorted PBMCs, collected 2.3 years after starting antiretroviral therapy. The receptors were sampled from a man between 35 and 55 years old with HIV.

This sequence joins TRBV6-1 and TRBJ1-4, with D perhaps matching TRBD1 (6 bases). This CDR3 spans 12 amino acids. V was cut by 6 bases and J by 7 bases, with 9 bases left in between. Germline V gene data show CDR1 as MNHNS and CDR2 as SASEGT. CDR3 residues: CASRGQPEKLFF. In DNA form, the CDR3 reads TGTGCCAGCAGAGGACAGCCTGAAAAACTGTTTTTT.

This chain connects TRBV19 to TRBJ1-5; D remains unclear. Trimming pared 4 bases from V and 0 bases from J, leaving 10 bases between. Germline CDR1 LNHDA, CDR2 SQIVND (reference sequence). This CDR3 has 15 residues. This chain's CDR3 is CASSTSAYSNQPQHF. The CDR3, as DNA: TGTGCCAGTAGTACCTCGGCGTATAGCAATCAGCCCCAGCATTTT.

The V call is TRBV19, the J call TRBJ2-1, with a weak D call TRBD2 (6 bases). Trimming took off 6 bases at V and 6 bases at J, with 18 bases between the two ends. Germline values: CDR1 LNHDA, CDR2 SQIVND (reference sequence). The CDR3 has 15 amino acids. This CDR3 reads CASSPLGGGGNEQFF. The CDR3 DNA is TGTGCCAGTAGCCCCCTGGGAGGTGGGGGCAATGAGCAGTTCTTC.

This clone was counted between two and nine times. The chain joins TRBV10-3 to TRBJ2-5; 11 bases match TRBD1. Germline V gene sequence: CDR1 ENHRY, CDR2 SYGVKD. The CDR3 totals 17 residues. V trimming: 0 bases; J trimming: 5 bases; junction bases outside the gene matches: 8. CDR3 amino acids: CAISESRTGGAFETQYF. CDR3 nucleotides: TGTGCCATCAGTGAGTCGAGGACAGGGGGCGCGTTCGAGACCCAGTACTTC.

The V gene is TRBV7-9, the J gene TRBJ1-1; D is possibly TRBD1 (5 bases). The CDR3 is 16 amino acids. The V and J ends lost 7 bases and 1 base respectively, with 19 bases between them. CDR1 SEHNR and CDR2 FQNEAQ come from the germline V gene (reference sequence). The CDR3 protein is CASTPPEAGRNTEAFF. CDR3 nucleotides: TGTGCCAGCACCCCCCCCGAGGCAGGGCGGAACACTGAAGCTTTCTTT.

V and J are TRBV10-3 and TRBJ2-6; D remains unclear. Trimming took 8 bases from V and 0 from J, leaving 14 bases between them. Germline V gives CDR1 ENHRY, CDR2 SYGVKD. The length of the CDR3 is 16 residues. The CDR3 nucleotides are TGTGCCATCGCCGAAACCCCAGGCTCTGGGGCCAACGTCCTGACTTTC. This encodes CAIAETPGSGANVLTF.

This chain uses TRBV9 with TRBJ1-1; D remains ambiguous. In germline, CDR1 is SGDLS, CDR2 YYNGEE. The CDR3 runs 14 residues. Trimming took 7 bases from V and 0 from J, leaving 13 bases between them. CDR3 DNA: TGTGCCAGCCGACAACTACAGTTGAACACTGAAGCTTTCTTT. This gives the protein CASRQLQLNTEAFF.

The table lists this clone with a count of one. The V gene is TRBV5-8, the J gene TRBJ1-1, with a tentative D call TRBD1 (5 bases). This CDR3 spans 14 amino acids. V lost 4 bases and J 0 bases, leaving 10 bases between the germline ends. CDR1 is SGHTS and CDR2 is YDEGEE in the germline V gene. The CDR3 DNA sequence: TGTGCCAGCAGCCAGGTGACAGTGAACACTGAAGCTTTCTTT. This gives the protein CASSQVTVNTEAFF.

About this clone itself: This clone may be a read error of a much larger clone one base away. The rearrangement joins TRBV27 to TRBJ1-6; unclear D gene. CDR3 length: 13 amino acids. V dropped 10 bases and J dropped 9 bases, with 16 bases sitting between them. CDR1 is MNHEY, CDR2 SMNVEV, per germline (reference sequence). DNA of the CDR3: TGTGCCACTCTGGGCAGGAGAGGTTCACCCCTCCACTTT. Encoded protein: CATLGRRGSPLHF.

The chain has TRBV7-9 and TRBJ2-7; D gene ambiguous. Trimming stripped 5 bases from V and 0 bases from J, with 2 bases between. This CDR3 region has 11 residues. The V gene's germline CDR1 is SEHNR and CDR2 FQNEAQ (reference sequence). CDR3 region: CASSLSYEQYF. DNA for the CDR3: TGTGCCAGCAGCCTCTCCTACGAGCAGTACTTC. Full variable domain (remainder filled in from reference TRBV7-9 and TRBJ2-7): DTGVSQNPRHKITKRGQNVTFRCDPISEHNRLYWYRQTLGQGPEFLTYFQNEAQLEKSRLLSDRFSAERPKGSFSTLEIQRTEQGDSAMYLCASSLSYEQYFGPGTRLTVT.

The CDR3 DNA is TGTGCCAGCAGCACACACGCTCTAGCGGGAGGTTGGGAGCAGTACTTC. Protein sequence: CASSTHALAGGWEQYF. The rearrangement uses TRBV7-2 and TRBJ2-7, with 11 bases identical to TRBD2. This CDR3 region has 16 residues. The V segment lost 5 bases and the J segment 7 bases; nucleotides outside the gene matches: 13. CDR1 is SGHTA and CDR2 is FQGNSA in the germline V gene. Combining the CDR3 with reference TRBV7-2 and TRBJ2-7 gives the whole variable domain GAGVSQSPSNKVTEKGKDVELRCDPISGHTALYWYRQSLGQGLEFLIYFQGNSAPDKSGLPSDRFSAERTGGSVSTLTIQRTQQEDSAVYLCASSTHALAGGWEQYFGPGTRLTVT.

The rearrangement links TRBV27 to TRBJ2-7; the D gene is possibly TRBD1 (6 bases). The CDR3 is 15 residues long. Germline V gene sequence: CDR1 MNHEY, CDR2 SMNVEV (reference sequence). The germline V and J ends were trimmed by 6 bases and 5 bases, with 20 bases remaining between them. The CDR3 region is CASRISGTRENEQYF. CDR3 sequence (DNA): TGTGCCAGCAGGATTAGTGGGACAAGGGAGAACGAGCAGTACTTC.

V and J are TRBV19 and TRBJ2-6, with TRBD2 as a possible D gene (5 bases). The CDR3 is 18 amino acids. CDR1 is LNHDA and CDR2 is SQIVND in the germline V gene (reference sequence). Trimming removed 3 bases from V and 4 bases from J, with 19 bases in between. DNA of the CDR3: TGTGCCAGTAGTATTCGGGTCGGGGATACAGCCGGGGCCAACGTCCTGACTTTC. The encoded protein is CASSIRVGDTAGANVLTF.

This clone has only a few counts. The V call is TRBV6-1, the J call TRBJ2-7; D assignment may be TRBD1 or TRBD2 (7 bases each). V lost 2 bases and J lost 2, with 25 bases in between. The CDR3 runs to 19 residues. Germline CDR1 and CDR2: MNHNS and SASEGT. The CDR3 region is CASSENVGGEGQRPYEQYF. The CDR3 nucleotides are TGTGCCAGCAGTGAAAATGTAGGGGGGGAGGGACAGAGGCCCTACGAGCAGTACTTC.

The chain employs TRBV7-4 and TRBJ2-7; no definite D call. Trimming pared 1 base from V and 2 bases from J, leaving 24 bases between. The germline gives CDR1 SGHVT, CDR2 SQSDAQ. This CDR3 contains 19 residues. For the CDR3, the DNA is TGTGCCAGCAGCTTAGGACACAATTCTACACGGTGCCTAACCTACGAGCAGTACTTC. This codes for CASSLGHNSTRCLTYEQYF.

The table lists this clone with a few counts. This chain links TRBV19 with TRBJ2-7; D perhaps matches TRBD2 (5 bases). The CDR3 has 15 amino acids. Per the germline V gene, CDR1 is LNHDA and CDR2 is SQIVND (reference sequence). V was pared by 3 bases and J by 4 bases, with 16 bases between. CDR3 sequence: CASSIARATGYEQYF. CDR3 DNA sequence: TGTGCCAGTAGTATTGCGAGGGCTACGGGTTACGAGCAGTACTTC. Full variable domain (missing parts from reference TRBV19 and TRBJ2-7): DGGITQSPKYLFRKEGQNVTLSCEQNLNHDAMYWYRQDPGQGLRLIYYSQIVNDFQKGDIAEGYSVSREKKESFPLTVTSAQKNPTAFYLCASSIARATGYEQYFGPGTRLTVT.

The J gene is TRBJ1-1, the V gene TRBV5-1; 7 positions agree with TRBD1. V shed 4 bases and J 1 base; nucleotides not matched to a gene: 7. Germline values: CDR1 SGHRS, CDR2 YFSETQ. The CDR3 is 15 amino acids. The CDR3 here is CASSPWDSGNTEAFF. Written as DNA, the CDR3 is TGCGCCAGCAGCCCTTGGGACAGCGGGAACACTGAAGCTTTCTTT.

The gene calls are TRBV4-1 and TRBJ2-3; 9 bases are shared with TRBD2. Germline CDR1 and CDR2: MGHRA and YSYEKL. The trim removed 3 bases at V and 4 bases at J, leaving 8 bases unmatched. The CDR3 is 16 amino acids. The chain's CDR3 is CASSHPGAGGSDTQYF. CDR3 nucleotide sequence: TGCGCCAGCAGCCATCCCGGGGCGGGGGGGTCAGATACGCAGTATTTT.

The V and J genes are TRBV7-9 and TRBJ1-5; possible D gene TRBD1, 5 bases. This CDR3 contains 16 residues. Per the germline V gene, CDR1 is SEHNR and CDR2 is FQNEAQ (reference sequence). V was pared by 1 base and J by 0 bases, with 10 bases between. This CDR3 is CASSLESQDSNQPQHF. The CDR3 DNA is TGTGCCAGCAGCTTAGAATCACAGGATAGCAATCAGCCCCAGCATTTT.

The rearrangement links TRBV5-1 to TRBJ2-1, with TRBD2 identical over 9 bases. V dropped 4 bases and J dropped 8; count of bases not matched to a gene: 10. CDR1 is SGHRS and CDR2 is YFSETQ in the germline V gene. CDR3 length: 15 residues. The CDR3 protein is CASSLGTSRGDEQFF. DNA for the CDR3: TGCGCCAGCAGCCTAGGGACTAGCCGGGGGGATGAGCAGTTCTTC.